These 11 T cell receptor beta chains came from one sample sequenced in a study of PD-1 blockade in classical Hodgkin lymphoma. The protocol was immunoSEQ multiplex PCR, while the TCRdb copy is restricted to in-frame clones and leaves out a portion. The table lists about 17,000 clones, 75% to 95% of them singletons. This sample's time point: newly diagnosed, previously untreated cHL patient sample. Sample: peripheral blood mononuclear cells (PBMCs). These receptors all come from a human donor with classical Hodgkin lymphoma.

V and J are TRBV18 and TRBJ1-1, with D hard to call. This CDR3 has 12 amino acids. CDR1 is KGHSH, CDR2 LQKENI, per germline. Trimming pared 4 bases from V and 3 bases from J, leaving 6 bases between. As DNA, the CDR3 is TGTGCCAGCTCACGGGCGGACACTGAAGCTTTCTTT. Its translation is CASSRADTEAFF.

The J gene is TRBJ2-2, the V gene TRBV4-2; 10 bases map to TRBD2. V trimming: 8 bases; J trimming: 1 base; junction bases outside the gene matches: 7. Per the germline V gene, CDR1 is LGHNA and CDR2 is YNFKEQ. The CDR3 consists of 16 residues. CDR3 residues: CASALAGGRNTGELFF. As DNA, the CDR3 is TGTGCCAGCGCATTAGCGGGAGGAAGGAACACCGGGGAGCTGTTTTTT.

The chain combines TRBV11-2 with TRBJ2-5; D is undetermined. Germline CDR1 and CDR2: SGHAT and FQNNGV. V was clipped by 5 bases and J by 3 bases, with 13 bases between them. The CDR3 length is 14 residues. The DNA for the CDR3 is TGTGCCAGCAGCCGCGCCCGGGTCGAAGAGACCCAGTACTTC. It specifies CASSRARVEETQYF.

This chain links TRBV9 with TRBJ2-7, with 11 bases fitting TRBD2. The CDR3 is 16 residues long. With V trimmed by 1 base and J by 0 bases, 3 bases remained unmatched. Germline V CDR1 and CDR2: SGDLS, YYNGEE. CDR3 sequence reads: CASSVLAGGLSYEQYF. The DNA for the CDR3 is TGTGCCAGCAGCGTACTAGCGGGAGGTCTCTCCTACGAGCAGTACTTC.

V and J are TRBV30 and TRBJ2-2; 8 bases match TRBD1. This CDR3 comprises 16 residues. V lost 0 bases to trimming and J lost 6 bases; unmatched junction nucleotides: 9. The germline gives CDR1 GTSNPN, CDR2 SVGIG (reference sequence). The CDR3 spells CAWSVGQGFGAGELFF. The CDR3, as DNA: TGTGCCTGGAGTGTCGGACAGGGCTTTGGGGCCGGGGAGCTGTTTTTT.

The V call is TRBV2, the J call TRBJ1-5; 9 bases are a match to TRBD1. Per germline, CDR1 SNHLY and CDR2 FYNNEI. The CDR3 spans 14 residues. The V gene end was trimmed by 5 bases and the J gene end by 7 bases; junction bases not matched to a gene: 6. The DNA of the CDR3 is TGTGCCAGCAGTCCGGGGACAGGGAGGCAGCCCCAGCATTTT. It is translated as CASSPGTGRQPQHF.

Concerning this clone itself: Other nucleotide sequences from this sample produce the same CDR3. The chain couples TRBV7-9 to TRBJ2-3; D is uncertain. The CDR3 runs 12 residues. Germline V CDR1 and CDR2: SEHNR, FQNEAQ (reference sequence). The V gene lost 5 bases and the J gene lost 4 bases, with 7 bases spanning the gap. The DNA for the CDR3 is TGTGCCAGCAGCCCCGTCGCAGATACGCAGTATTTT. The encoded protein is CASSPVADTQYF. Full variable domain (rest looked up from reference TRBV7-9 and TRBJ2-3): DTGVSQNPRHKITKRGQNVTFRCDPISEHNRLYWYRQTLGQGPEFLTYFQNEAQLEKSRLLSDRFSAERPKGSFSTLEIQRTEQGDSAMYLCASSPVADTQYFGPGTRLTVL.

CDR3 bases: TGCGCCAGCAGCCAAGGGTGGGGGAGCTCCTACAATGAGCAGTTCTTC. This encodes CASSQGWGSSYNEQFF. J is TRBJ2-1 and V is TRBV4-1; D may correspond to TRBD1 or TRBD2 (5 bases each). Germline CDR1 reads MGHRA; CDR2 reads YSYEKL. V lost 1 base and J 0 bases, leaving 10 bases between the germline ends. The length of the CDR3 is 16 residues.

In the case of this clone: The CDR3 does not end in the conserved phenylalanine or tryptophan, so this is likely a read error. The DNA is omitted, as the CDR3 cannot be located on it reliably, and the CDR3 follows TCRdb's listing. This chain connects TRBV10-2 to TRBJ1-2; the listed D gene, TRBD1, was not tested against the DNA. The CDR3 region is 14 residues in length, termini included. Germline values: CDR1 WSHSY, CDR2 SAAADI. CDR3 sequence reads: CASTEHPLDRPQFP.

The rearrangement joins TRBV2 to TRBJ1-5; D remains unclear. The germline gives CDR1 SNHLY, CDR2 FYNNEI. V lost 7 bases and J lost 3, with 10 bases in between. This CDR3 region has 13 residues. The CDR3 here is CASNRESNQPQHF. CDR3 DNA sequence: TGTGCCAGCAACCGAGAGTCCAATCAGCCCCAGCATTTT. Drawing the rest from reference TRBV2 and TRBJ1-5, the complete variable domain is EPEVTQTPSHQVTQMGQEVILRCVPISNHLYFYWYRQILGQKVEFLVSFYNNEISEKSEIFDDQFSVERPDGSNFTLKIRSTKLEDSAMYFCASNRESNQPQHFGDGTRLSIL.

For the CDR3, the DNA is TGTGCCAGCAGTTACTCGAGAGTCGGAACAGGCACCGGGGAGCTGTTTTTT. Translated, it gives CASSYSRVGTGTGELFF. This chain connects TRBV6-7 to TRBJ2-2; TRBD1 might be the D (5 bases). TRBV6-7 is designated an ORF whose function remains uncertain. Trimming took 0 bases from V and 4 from J, leaving 15 bases between them. The CDR3 runs to 17 residues.